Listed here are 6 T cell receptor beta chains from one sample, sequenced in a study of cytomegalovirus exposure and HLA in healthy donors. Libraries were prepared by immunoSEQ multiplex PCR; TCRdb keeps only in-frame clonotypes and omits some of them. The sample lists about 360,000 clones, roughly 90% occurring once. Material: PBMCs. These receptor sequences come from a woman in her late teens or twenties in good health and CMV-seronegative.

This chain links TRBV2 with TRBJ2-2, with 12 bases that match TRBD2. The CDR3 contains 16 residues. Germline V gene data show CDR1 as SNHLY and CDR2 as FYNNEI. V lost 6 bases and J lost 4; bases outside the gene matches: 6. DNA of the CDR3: TGTGCCAGCAGCCGAGGACTAGCGGGGAGCACCGGGGAGCTGTTTTTT. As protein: CASSRGLAGSTGELFF. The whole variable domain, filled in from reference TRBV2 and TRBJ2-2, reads EPEVTQTPSHQVTQMGQEVILRCVPISNHLYFYWYRQILGQKVEFLVSFYNNEISEKSEIFDDQFSVERPDGSNFTLKIRSTKLEDSAMYFCASSRGLAGSTGELFFGEGSRLTVL.

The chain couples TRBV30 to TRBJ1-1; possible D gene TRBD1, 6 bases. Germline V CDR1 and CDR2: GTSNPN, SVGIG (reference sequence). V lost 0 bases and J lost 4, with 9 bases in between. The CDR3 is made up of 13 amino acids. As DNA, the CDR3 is TGTGCCTGGAGTGTGGGGGCAGTCACTGAAGCTTTCTTT. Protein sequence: CAWSVGAVTEAFF. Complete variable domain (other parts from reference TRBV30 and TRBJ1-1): SQTIHQWPATLVQPVGSPLSLECTVEGTSNPNLYWYRQAAGRGLQLLFYSVGIGQISSEVPQNLSASRPQDRQFILSSKKLLLSDSGFYLCAWSVGAVTEAFFGQGTRLTVV.

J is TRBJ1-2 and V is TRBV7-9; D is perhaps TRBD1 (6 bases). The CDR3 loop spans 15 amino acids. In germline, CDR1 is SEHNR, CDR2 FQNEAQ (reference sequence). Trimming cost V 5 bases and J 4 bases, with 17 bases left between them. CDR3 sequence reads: CASSPEGDTAYGYTF. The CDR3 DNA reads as TGTGCCAGCAGCCCCGAAGGGGACACAGCCTATGGCTACACCTTC.

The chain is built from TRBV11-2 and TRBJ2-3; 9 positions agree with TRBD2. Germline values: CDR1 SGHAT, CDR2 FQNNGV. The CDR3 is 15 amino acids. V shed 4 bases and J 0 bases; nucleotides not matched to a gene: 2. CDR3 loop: CASSYLAGSTDTQYF. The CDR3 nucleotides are TGTGCCAGCAGCTACCTAGCGGGGAGCACAGATACGCAGTATTTT. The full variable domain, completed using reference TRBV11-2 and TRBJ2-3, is EAGVAQSPRYKIIEKRQSVAFWCNPISGHATLYWYQQILGQGPKLLIQFQNNGVVDDSQLPKDRFSAERLKGVDSTLKIQPAKLEDSAVYLCASSYLAGSTDTQYFGPGTRLTVL.

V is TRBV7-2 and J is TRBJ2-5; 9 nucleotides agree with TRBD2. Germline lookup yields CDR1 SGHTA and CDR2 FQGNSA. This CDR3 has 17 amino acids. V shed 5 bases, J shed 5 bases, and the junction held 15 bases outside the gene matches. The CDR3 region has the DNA TGTGCCAGCAGCCAAGATTCTTTAGGGCTAGCGGGGGAGACCCAGTACTTC. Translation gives CASSQDSLGLAGETQYF.

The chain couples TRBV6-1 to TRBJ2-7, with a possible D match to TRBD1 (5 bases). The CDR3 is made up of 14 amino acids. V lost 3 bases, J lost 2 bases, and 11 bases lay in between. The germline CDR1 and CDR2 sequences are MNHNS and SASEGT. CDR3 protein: CASSDRAPPYEQYF. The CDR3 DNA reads TGTGCCAGCAGTGACAGGGCCCCTCCCTACGAGCAGTACTTC.